Listed below are T cell receptor beta chains from one sample, sequenced in a study of blood T cell repertoires in COVID-19. Clones were sequenced by immunoSEQ multiplex PCR, and TCRdb holds only the in-frame ones, with some missing. The sample holds some 100,000 clones, roughly 80% seen once. Specimen: peripheral blood. These receptors came from a human donor in a cohort sampled during active COVID-19. Both conserved end residues are part of each CDR3. The D gene is left open where the match is weak. Size is omitted from some rows. Given values are once, few, many or a class for expanded clones.

>TRBJ1-1|14|many|-|TRBV18
TGTGCCAGCTCACCCAAGGGGTACGACACTGAAGCTTTCTTT
CASSPKGYDTEAFF
>TRBJ2-3|17|-|TRBD2|TRBV2
TGTGCCAGCAGGCCACGAGCGGGGGGCCACAGCACAGATACGCAGTATTTT
CASRPRAGGHSTDTQYF
>TRBJ1-2|14|-|TRBD1|TRBV7-9
TGTGCCAGCAGCACCGGGACAGGGGGCTCTGGCTACACCTTC
CASSTGTGGSGYTF
>TRBJ1-2|12|-|-|TRBV28
TGTGCCAGCAGTTCCCTAACGGGGGGCGAGGCCTTC
CASSSLTGGEAF
>TRBJ2-7|13|-|-|TRBV6-5
TGTGCCAGCAGTTACGCGGAGGGCGGCGAGCAGTACTTC
CASSYAEGGEQYF
>TRBJ1-3|15|few|-|TRBV10-2
TGCGCCAGCAGTGAAGGAGGGAGAACAGGAAACACCATATATTTT
CASSEGGRTGNTIYF
>TRBJ1-5|14|-|-|TRBV19
TGTGCCAGTAGTATAGGGCGGGGCAATCAGCCCCAGCATTTT
CASSIGRGNQPQHF
>TRBJ1-2|15|-|TRBD1|TRBV18
TGTGCCAGCTCACCAGGCGGACAGGGCGGCTATGGCTACACCTTC
CASSPGGQGGYGYTF
>TRBJ2-2|13|-|-|TRBV5-1
TGCGCCAGCAGGGAGAGTACCACCGGGGAGCTGTTTTTT
CASRESTTGELFF
>TRBJ2-3|16|-|TRBD2|TRBV18
TGTGCCAGCTCACCGGTACACGCGGGAGGGCAAGATACGCAGTATTTT
CASSPVHAGGQDTQYF
>TRBJ2-4|11|once|-|TRBV3-1/TRBV3-2
TGTGCCAGCAGTCGCCAGGACATTCAGTACTTC
CASSRQDIQYF
>TRBJ2-3|12|-|TRBD1|TRBV5-1
TGCGCCAGCAGACAAACAGGGGGCGTTGAGTATTTT
CASRQTGGVEYF